This note documents a single TCR beta chain sequence. Within the sample, other DNA sequences also encode this same CDR3. This record belongs to a study of blood T cell repertoires in COVID-19. Study-wide background: Samples of COVID-19 (acute and convalescent) were obtained from the United States, Italy and Spain.

Germline-derived CDR1 and CDR2 are MNHEY and SVGAGI. The J segment lost 1 base and the V segment lost 6 bases, leaving 9 bases of the junction unmatched. The CDR3 covers 15 residues. Original processing notes: Amplified reference gene primers provided the basis for estimating nucleated cell counts. Clones were read by immunoSEQ multiplex PCR, and TCRdb kept only the in-frame ones, dropping some. Clone size and V and J calls were adopted from that table, with D and trimming inferred from the DNA. Among roughly 200,000 clones, roughly 89% were seen once, and the ten largest hold roughly 6.7%. This clonotype was sampled from a man in his forties or fifties with acute or convalescent COVID-19. Sequenced material: peripheral blood. The V and J genes are TRBV6-5 and TRBJ2-7, with TRBD1 identical over 7 bases. CDR3 sequence: CASSPRAGGSYEQYF. The CDR3 bases are TGTGCCAGCAGCCCACGGGCAGGGGGTTCCTACGAGCAGTACTTC.